This is a list of T cell receptor beta chains from one sample in a study of blood T cell repertoires in COVID-19. Generated by immunoSEQ multiplex PCR, the TCRdb table keeps only in-frame clones and is missing some. The sample gives about 21,000 clones, roughly 80% of which show up once; 9.5% to 15% is in the top ten. What was sequenced was peripheral blood. These TCRs come from a man between 60 and 70 years old with active COVID-19. CDR3s include the opening cysteine and the closing phenylalanine or tryptophan.

CDR3 | J | length | V
CASSLGQGNTEAFF | TRBJ1-1 | 14 | TRBV11-2
CSGSDRNTEAFF | TRBJ1-1 | 12 | TRBV29-1
CASSALAGVLYNEQFF | TRBJ2-1 | 16 | TRBV9
CASSQAGTGGWQPQHF | TRBJ1-5 | 16 | TRBV4-2
CASSQDKGDGELFF | TRBJ2-2 | 14 | TRBV4-3
CASSLTQNYGYTF | TRBJ1-2 | 13 | TRBV5-6
CASSGTVAYQPQHF | TRBJ1-5 | 14 | TRBV19
CAGSLAGNYEQYF | TRBJ2-7 | 13 | TRBV6-6
CASSFPGLAGNTGELFF | TRBJ2-2 | 17 | TRBV27
CASSLTQGNEQFF | TRBJ2-1 | 13 | TRBV7-8
CATSDRGDTIYF | TRBJ1-3 | 12 | TRBV24-1
CASISRTAPAEKLFF | TRBJ1-4 | 15 | TRBV28
CATSDSTSGRTYEQYF | TRBJ2-7 | 16 | TRBV24-1
CASSTQTVYGYTF | TRBJ1-2 | 13 | TRBV19
CASSSQGMNTEAFF | TRBJ1-1 | 14 | TRBV5-5
CASSLRVWTRNEQFF | TRBJ2-1 | 15 | TRBV18
CASRREDRNYGYTF | TRBJ1-2 | 14 | TRBV19
CAISGLAGGGEQYF | TRBJ2-7 | 14 | TRBV10-3
CASSKGLAGGSPYEQYF | TRBJ2-7 | 17 | TRBV27
CASSGRSGQITYEQYF | TRBJ2-7 | 16 | TRBV2
CASSPVGQGAGETQYF | TRBJ2-5 | 16 | TRBV5-1
CASTQGTSGSSGVDTQYF | TRBJ2-3 | 18 | TRBV5-5
CASSRQGIYEQYF | TRBJ2-7 | 13 | TRBV6-5
CAWRGDSSYEQYF | TRBJ2-7 | 13 | TRBV30
CASSAGQGYEQYF | TRBJ2-7 | 13 | TRBV27
CASSHRWGDSYEQYF | TRBJ2-7 | 15 | TRBV3-1/TRBV3-2
CASAAGGQGTTRVTGELFF | TRBJ2-2 | 19 | TRBV5-1
CASSTESRSTDTQYF | TRBJ2-3 | 15 | TRBV5-1
CASSRQGSSGNTIYF | TRBJ1-3 | 15 | TRBV19
CASSLDGQGHQPQHF | TRBJ1-5 | 15 | TRBV5-1
CASSFGADYEQYF | TRBJ2-7 | 13 | TRBV7-3
CASSWGLAGENEQFF | TRBJ2-1 | 15 | TRBV6-5
CATSDSRLAGGSGELFF | TRBJ2-2 | 17 | TRBV24-1
CATSDLWGTGARYEQYF | TRBJ2-7 | 17 | TRBV24-1
CASSYGLTSGSPDTQYF | TRBJ2-3 | 17 | TRBV6-2/TRBV6-3
CASSYARGAYEQYF | TRBJ2-7 | 14 | TRBV6-5
CASTPGNTGELFF | TRBJ2-2 | 13 | TRBV12-3/TRBV12-4
CAVFRQGPSTDTQYF | TRBJ2-3 | 15 | TRBV5-4
CASDPDRVNTEAFF | TRBJ1-1 | 14 | TRBV5-1
CASSIVGRLSYEQYF | TRBJ2-7 | 15 | TRBV19
CASSARDSHSYEQYF | TRBJ2-7 | 15 | TRBV25-1
CASSQEAVRGAGVGGELFF | TRBJ2-2 | 19 | TRBV3-1/TRBV3-2